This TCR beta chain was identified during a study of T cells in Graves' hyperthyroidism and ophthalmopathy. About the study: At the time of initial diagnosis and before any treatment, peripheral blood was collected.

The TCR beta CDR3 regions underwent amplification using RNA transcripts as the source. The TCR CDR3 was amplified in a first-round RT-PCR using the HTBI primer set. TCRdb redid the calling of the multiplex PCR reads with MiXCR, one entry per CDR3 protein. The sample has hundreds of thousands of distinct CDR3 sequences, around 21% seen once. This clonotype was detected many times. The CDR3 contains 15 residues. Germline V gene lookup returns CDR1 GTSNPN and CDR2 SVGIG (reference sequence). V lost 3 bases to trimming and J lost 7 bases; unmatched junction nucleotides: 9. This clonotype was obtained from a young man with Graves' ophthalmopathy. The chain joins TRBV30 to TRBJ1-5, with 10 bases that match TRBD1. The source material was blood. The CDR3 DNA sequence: TGTGCCTGGAGCTGGGCCGGGACAGGGGACCAGCCCCAGCATTTT. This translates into CAWSWAGTGDQPQHF.